This T cell receptor (beta chain) is from a study of PD-1 blockade in classical Hodgkin lymphoma. As regards this clone: The target antigen is unknown.

Whole-study findings and limits: Baseline TCR diversity was reportedly lower in newly diagnosed patients than in healthy donors. It was reported as lower still in relapsed/refractory patients.

Germline loops: CDR1 SGHNT, CDR2 YYREEE (reference sequence). This CDR3 is built from 11 residues. The V end was cut by 3 bases, the J end by 8 bases, with 6 bases between. The assay was immunoSEQ multiplex PCR, and TCRdb's table has in-frame clones only and misses some. The sample has about 9,500 clones, 86% seen once. Time point here: newly diagnosed, previously untreated cHL patient sample. CD8+ T cells were isolated from thawed PBMCs by magnetic negative selection. Source material: CD8+ T cells from blood. The chain is built from TRBV5-4 and TRBJ2-1; D may be TRBD1 or TRBD2 (5 bases each). This clonotype originated in a human donor with classical Hodgkin lymphoma. CDR3 residues: CASSWDHEQFF. In nucleotides, the CDR3 is TGTGCCAGCAGCTGGGACCATGAGCAGTTCTTC.